This TCR beta chain was found in a study of identical twins. A note on this clonotype: Its specificity is unknown.

Study-level findings and limits: Models underestimated how often monozygotic twins shared out-of-frame TCR alpha. The study found weaker excess twin sharing in beta out-of-frame sequences.

TCRdb recomputed calls from the 5' RACE reads with MiXCR, one row per CDR3 protein. The sample contains about 240,000 distinct CDR3 sequences, approximately 12% of which appear only once. The CDR3 is made up of 13 amino acids. With 7 bases clipped from V and 2 bases from J, the junction kept 3 bases outside the gene matches. The sample was also linked to a second study, of yellow fever vaccine responses in identical twins.

Sequencing used memory (CD45RO+) T cells sorted from blood. The source is a woman under 30 in good health. The V gene is TRBV12-3 or TRBV12-4, the J gene TRBJ2-3, with 7 bases matching TRBD2. DNA of the CDR3: TGTGCCAGCAACCTAGCGGTCACAGATACGCAGTATTTT. It specifies CASNLAVTDTQYF.